Sequencing of this T cell receptor beta chain was carried out in a study of blood T cell repertoires in COVID-19. Study in general: COVID-19 samples collected from the United States, Italy and Spain covered acute and convalescent phases. PBMCs, B-cell-depleted T cells, or T cells were the source of the cDNA or gDNA that made up the material.

Per the original methods: Reference gene primer amplification in the assay estimated nucleated cell counts. Data came from immunoSEQ multiplex PCR; TCRdb stores just in-frame clones and leaves some out. The V and J calls and clone size are taken from that table; D and trimming were inferred from the DNA. This table holds about 190,000 clones, almost 85% found once. The V and J ends lost 9 bases and 5 bases, in that order; junction bases with no gene match: 14. The CDR3 length is 15 residues. Germline values: CDR1 LNHDA, CDR2 SQIVND (reference sequence). The V gene is TRBV19, the J gene TRBJ2-5; 8 bases are a match to TRBD1. The sample comprised peripheral blood. The clonotype was recovered from a woman in her 70s with active or convalescent COVID-19. The CDR3 region is CASRGPGHGQETQYF. CDR3 in DNA: TGTGCCAGCAGGGGGCCGGGACACGGGCAGGAGACCCAGTACTTC.